This TCR beta chain was found in a study of immune characterization of retroperitoneal liposarcoma. Trimming shortened V by 4 bases and J by 8 bases, and 10 bases separated the two germline ends. The CDR3 extends over 12 amino acids. Germline V gene lookup returns CDR1 MDHEN and CDR2 SYDVKM. A single record per CDR3 protein comes from TCRdb applying MiXCR to the PCR reads. This table holds some 7,900 distinct CDR3 sequences, over 40% found once. The chain recombines TRBV28 with TRBJ2-3, with D perhaps matching TRBD1 (5 bases). The sequence was collected from a male donor with retroperitoneal liposarcoma. Sequencing was performed on tumor tissue. CDR3 DNA sequence: TGTGCCAGCAGTTCCCTGCAGGGTACGCAGTATTTT. It translates to CASSSLQGTQYF.